This is a list of T cell receptor beta chains from one sample in a study of sequential checkpoint blockade in melanoma. Some clones are missing from TCRdb's copy, which holds only in-frame ones; the method was immunoSEQ multiplex PCR. The table lists approximately 4,200 clones, 23% of them singletons, with approximately 15% in the top ten. This sample comprised tumor tissue (inferred from file names), obtained from a patient given nivolumab and ipilimumab in sequence. The receptors come from a human donor with melanoma. Both conserved end residues are part of each CDR3. The order of the fields is J gene, D gene, V gene, clone size, CDR3 DNA, CDR3 protein. The D gene is left open where the match is weak. Only part of the rows carry a size: once, few, many, or a class if the clone is expanded.

TRBJ1-4 - TRBV25-1 - TGTGCCAGCAGTGGGTACAGGGTAACTAATGAAAAACTGTTTTTT CASSGYRVTNEKLFF
TRBJ2-4 - TRBV28 few TGTGCCAGCCTGTCTGGGAGCAAAAACATTCAGTACTTC CASLSGSKNIQYF
TRBJ1-6 - TRBV11-1 many TGTGCCAGCAGCCAAGAAACACCGGGGGGTTCACCCCTCCACTTT CASSQETPGGSPLHF
TRBJ1-1 - TRBV11-3 medium-sized TGTGCCAGCAGCTTAACGAGGGTCGGGAACACTGAAGCTTTCTTT CASSLTRVGNTEAFF
TRBJ1-3 - TRBV14 medium-sized TGTGCCAGCAGCGGCACGCCGGGGGCGCGGGTATCTGGAAACACCATATATTTT CASSGTPGARVSGNTIYF
TRBJ1-3 - TRBV5-1 few TGCGCCAGCAGCCCGGGCCCTGGGGGTGGAAACACCATATATTTT CASSPGPGGGNTIYF
TRBJ2-5 - TRBV19 - TGTGCCAGTAGTATAGGGCGGACGCAAGAGACCCAGTACTTC CASSIGRTQETQYF
TRBJ2-3 - TRBV5-1 once TGCGCCAGCACTAGCGAGTATAGCACAGATACGCAGTATTTT CASTSEYSTDTQYF
TRBJ1-2 - TRBV6-8 few TGTGCCAGCAGTTACTCCCCAAGGGGGTCCTGGTATGGCTACACCTTC CASSYSPRGSWYGYTF
TRBJ2-7 - TRBV28 - TGTGCCAGCAGTCCGGTGGGTGGGTACGAGCAGTACTTC CASSPVGGYEQYF
TRBJ1-1 TRBD1 TRBV6-8 few TGTGCCAGCAGTTACCCCGGGACAGGATGGGACGACGCTTTCTTT CASSYPGTGWDDAFF
TRBJ2-7 TRBD1 TRBV4-1 few TGCGCCAGCAGCCTGGTCGTAGCGACCGGGACAGGGGGCAGCGAGCAGTACTTC CASSLVVATGTGGSEQYF
TRBJ1-5 TRBD1 TRBV6-8 medium-sized TGTGCCAGCAGTCCCGGACAGGGCATTCAGCCCCAGCATTTT CASSPGQGIQPQHF
TRBJ2-2 - TRBV9 medium-sized TGTGCCAGCAGTGTTGGGACCGGGGAGCTGTTTTTT CASSVGTGELFF
TRBJ1-5 - TRBV9 medium-sized TGTGCCAGCAGCGCCCTCGGCGACAATCAGCCCCAGCATTTT CASSALGDNQPQHF
TRBJ2-3 TRBD2 TRBV9 - TGTGCCAGCAGCCAAGGACTAGCGGCCACAGATACGCAGTATTTT CASSQGLAATDTQYF
TRBJ2-3 TRBD1 TRBV29-1 - TGCAGCGTTGAGGCTGGGGACAGGACCACAGATACGCAGTATTTT CSVEAGDRTTDTQYF
TRBJ2-2 - TRBV6-8 - TGTGCCAGCAGGCGGGGGCAGATCGGGGAGCTGTTTTTT CASRRGQIGELFF
TRBJ2-2 - TRBV5-1 once TGCGCCTCGAGGCCAGTGGGAGCTCGTACCGGGGAGCTGTTTTTT CASRPVGARTGELFF
TRBJ2-2 - TRBV9 - TGTGCCAGCAGCGTAGTTGGGGCAAAGGCCGGGGAGCTGTTTTTT CASSVVGAKAGELFF
TRBJ2-3 - TRBV9 - TGTGCCAGCAGCGACCCCTCTAGGACAGATACGCAGTATTTT CASSDPSRTDTQYF
TRBJ2-2 - TRBV6-8 few TGTGCCAGCAGTTACTCATTTCGAGGTGCCGGCGCGACCGGGGAGCTGTTTTTT CASSYSFRGAGATGELFF
TRBJ2-6 TRBD1 TRBV5-1 - TGCGCCAGCAGCCCAGGGGGCTCTGGGGCCAACGTCCTGACTTTC CASSPGGSGANVLTF